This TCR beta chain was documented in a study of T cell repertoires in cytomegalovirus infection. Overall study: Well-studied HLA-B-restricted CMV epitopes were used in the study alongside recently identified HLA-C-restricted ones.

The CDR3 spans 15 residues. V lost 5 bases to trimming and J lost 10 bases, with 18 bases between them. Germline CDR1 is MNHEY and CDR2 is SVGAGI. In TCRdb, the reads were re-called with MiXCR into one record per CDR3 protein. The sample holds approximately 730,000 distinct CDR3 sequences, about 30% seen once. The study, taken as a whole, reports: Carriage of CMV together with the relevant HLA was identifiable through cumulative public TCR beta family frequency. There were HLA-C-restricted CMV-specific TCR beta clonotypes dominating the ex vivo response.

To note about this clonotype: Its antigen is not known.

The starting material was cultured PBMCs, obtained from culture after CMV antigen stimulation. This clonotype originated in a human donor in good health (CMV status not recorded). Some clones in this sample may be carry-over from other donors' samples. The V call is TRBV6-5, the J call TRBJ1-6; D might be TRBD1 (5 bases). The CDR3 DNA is TGTGCCAGCAGTCCGGGGGTCTGGACGCGATCACCCCTCCACTTT. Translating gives CASSPGVWTRSPLHF.